These 14 T cell receptor beta chains were sequenced from one sample in a study of blood T cell repertoires in COVID-19. Assay used: immunoSEQ multiplex PCR; TCRdb lists only in-frame clones, some missing. The data show about 94,000 clones, with about four fifths seen just once and under 20% held by the top ten. Sequencing was performed on peripheral blood. Receptor source: a human donor in a cohort sampled during active COVID-19.

The gene calls are TRBV18 and TRBJ1-6, with no clear D. The CDR3 loop spans 14 amino acids. Trimming removed 2 bases at V and 7 bases at J, with 9 bases between. CDR1 and CDR2 from the germline V gene are KGHSH and LQKENI. The DNA of the CDR3 is TGTGCCAGCTCACCAATACGGGAGAATTCACCCCTCCACTTT. Its translation is CASSPIRENSPLHF.

The chain employs TRBV6-4 and TRBJ2-2; D gene unclear. Trimming pared 6 bases from V and 1 base from J, leaving 9 bases between. Germline V gene sequence: CDR1 MRHNA, CDR2 SNTAGT. The CDR3 has 14 residues. The CDR3 reads CASRAQENTGELFF. CDR3 nucleotides: TGTGCCAGCAGAGCTCAGGAGAACACCGGGGAGCTGTTTTTT.

The rearrangement joins TRBV27 to TRBJ2-7, with D possibly being TRBD1 (7 bases). The CDR3 is 16 residues long. Germline assignment: CDR1 MNHEY and CDR2 SMNVEV (reference sequence). V lost 2 bases, J lost 6 bases, and 20 bases lay in between. CDR3 loop: CASSLGGTRGRIEQYF. The DNA of the CDR3 is TGTGCCAGCAGTTTAGGGGGGACGAGGGGGCGGATCGAGCAGTACTTC.

The rearrangement links TRBV7-3 to TRBJ2-7; 8 bases agree with TRBD2. V gave up 2 bases and J gave up 6 bases; unmatched junction bases: 3. This CDR3 comprises 13 residues. The germline gives CDR1 SGHTA, CDR2 FQGTGA. The chain's CDR3 is CASSLERGSEQYF. CDR3 sequence (DNA): TGTGCCAGCAGCTTAGAGCGGGGGAGCGAGCAGTACTTC.

The rearrangement joins TRBV3-1 (or the pseudogene TRBV3-2) to TRBJ2-7; D perhaps matches TRBD2 (6 bases). The V gene lost 1 base and the J gene lost 10 bases, with 17 bases spanning the gap. The CDR3 is 14 amino acids. Germline CDR1 and CDR2: LGHDT and YNNKEL (reference sequence). The CDR3 DNA reads TGTGCCAGCAGCCAAGTGGGGGGAGAGATAAGACAGTACTTC. Translating it yields CASSQVGGEIRQYF.

With regard to this clone: Other DNA sequences from this sample encode an identical CDR3 as well. This rearrangement joins TRBV9 to TRBJ2-5; D perhaps matches TRBD2 (6 bases). Trimming removed 0 bases at V and 2 bases at J, with 8 bases between. Germline V gives CDR1 SGDLS, CDR2 YYNGEE. This CDR3 contains 14 residues. The CDR3 is CASSVGTIQETQYF. The CDR3 nucleotides are TGTGCCAGCAGCGTAGGGACTATACAAGAGACCCAGTACTTC.

The genes are TRBV5-1 and TRBJ2-7; TRBD2 matches 9 bases. CDR1 and CDR2 (germline): SGHRS, YFSETQ. The CDR3 has 16 amino acids. The J segment lost 5 bases and the V segment lost 0 bases, leaving 9 bases of the junction unmatched. CDR3 region: CASSLAPLAGVDEQYF. The CDR3 DNA follows: TGCGCCAGCAGCTTGGCCCCATTAGCGGGAGTCGACGAGCAGTACTTC.

This rearrangement joins TRBV11-2 to TRBJ2-7; 8 bases agree with TRBD2. Germline assignment: CDR1 SGHAT and CDR2 FQNNGV. V shed 2 bases and J 5 bases; nucleotides not matched to a gene: 11. This CDR3 region has 16 residues. CDR3 loop: CASSLFGLAGFDEQYF. The CDR3 region has the DNA TGTGCCAGCAGCTTATTTGGGTTAGCGGGATTCGACGAGCAGTACTTC.

The chain recombines TRBV6-5 with TRBJ2-7, with 7 bases identical to TRBD1. Trimming cost V 0 bases and J 0 bases; bases outside gene matches: 5. The CDR3 totals 16 residues. Germline loops: CDR1 MNHEY, CDR2 SVGAGI. CDR3 sequence: CASSYSGHRGSYEQYF. In nucleotides, the CDR3 is TGTGCCAGCAGTTACTCAGGTCACAGGGGCTCCTACGAGCAGTACTTC.

The chain joins TRBV28 to TRBJ2-5; 10 bases line up with TRBD2. The CDR3 consists of 16 residues. Trimming cost V 8 bases and J 5 bases; bases outside gene matches: 14. The germline V gene has CDR1 MDHEN and CDR2 SYDVKM. The CDR3 sequence: CASLPPASGSDETQYF. The CDR3 region has the DNA TGTGCCAGCCTACCTCCGGCTAGCGGGAGCGATGAGACCCAGTACTTC.

As regards this clone: Other nucleotide sequences in the sample specify the same CDR3. The gene calls are TRBV5-8 and TRBJ2-7; 9 bases fit TRBD2. CDR1 and CDR2 (germline): SGHTS, YDEGEE. V was pared by 5 bases and J by 4 bases, with 7 bases of the junction left unmatched. The CDR3 covers 14 residues. The CDR3 DNA reads as TGTGCCAGCAGATACAGCGGGAGGAGGTACGAGCAGTACTTC. This translates into CASRYSGRRYEQYF.

This clone occurred a few times. The gene calls are TRBV7-9 and TRBJ2-5; D is undetermined. The V end lost 6 bases, the J end lost 5 bases, and 4 bases lay between the germline ends. CDR3 length: 10 amino acids. Germline loops: CDR1 SEHNR, CDR2 FQNEAQ (reference sequence). The CDR3 bases are TGTGCCAGCAGTGGCGAGACCCAGTACTTC. As protein: CASSGETQYF.

A note on this clone: Other DNA variants within this sample encode the same CDR3. The chain recombines TRBV29-1 with TRBJ1-1, with D possibly being TRBD1 (5 bases). Per the germline V gene, CDR1 is SQVTM and CDR2 is ANQGSEA. Trimming took off 4 bases at V and 2 bases at J, with 8 bases between the two ends. There are 12 residues in the CDR3. The DNA for the CDR3 is TGCAGCGTTGGGGGACTCAACACTGAAGCTTTCTTT. Its translation is CSVGGLNTEAFF.

J is TRBJ2-7 and V is TRBV2; tentative D call: TRBD1 (6 bases). The germline gives CDR1 SNHLY, CDR2 FYNNEI. V was shortened by 5 bases and J by 3 bases, with 14 bases between the two germline ends. The CDR3 sequence is 14 residues long. The CDR3 region has the DNA TGTGCCAGCAGTTTCAACCGGGACAACTACGAGCAGTACTTC. This encodes CASSFNRDNYEQYF.